This T cell receptor beta chain was profiled in a study of OX40 agonist ivuxolimab in advanced cancers. Regarding the complete study: Ivuxolimab, which targeted the costimulatory receptor OX40 (CD134), was an agonistic, fully human IgG2 monoclonal antibody. Peripheral TCRbeta sequencing aimed to test whether ivuxolimab altered TCR sequence diversity and caused clonal T-cell expansion. The paper covers the monotherapy dose-escalation part of the phase I ivuxolimab trial, which included N of about 50 patients. The dose-escalation cohort was about 87% male with a mean age of about 60 years, ranging from about 20 to 85. Prior anti-PD-1, anti-PD-L1 or anti-CTLA-4 therapy was permitted, and checkpoint inhibitors had been received by under 50% of dose-escalation patients. Intravenous ivuxolimab was administered to patients every 2 weeks at six dose levels: 0.01, 0.1, 0.3, 1.5, 3 and 10 mg/kg. Partial responses occurred in three dose-escalation patients, of whom one had hepatocellular carcinoma and two had cutaneous melanoma. Of the 52 patients in dose escalation, about 20 had hepatocellular carcinoma, about 15 had melanoma, 9 had renal cell carcinoma and 9 had head and neck cancer.

Here is what the overall study found, with its caveats: At doses of 0.1 to 3.0 mg/kg, clonal expansion of both CD4+ and CD8+ T cells in blood was seen between baseline and week 6. The antigen specificity of the peripheral T cells that underwent clonal expansion was not determined. Low levels of normalized T-cell clonal expansion were also seen in some nonresponding patients. After ivuxolimab, CD8+ T cells had more expanded clones than CD4+ T cells on average. In the 0.1-3.0 mg/kg groups, partial responders were among the patients with the lowest normalized peripheral clonal expansion, particularly in CD8+ T cells.

The trial excluded patients who had a history of autoimmune disease or who were on systemic immunosuppression. Peripheral blood for TCR sequencing was collected from all dose cohorts at baseline, on cycle 4 day 1, and on cycle 7 day 1. The samples were drawn from a first-in-human, open-label, multicenter phase I dose-escalation trial of ivuxolimab. Adults with locally advanced or metastatic melanoma, renal cell, hepatocellular, or head and neck squamous cell carcinoma were enrolled in the trial. Before TCR sequencing, CD4+ T cells and CD8+ T cells were sorted from peripheral blood as separate populations. Genomic DNA was extracted from sorted cells for sequencing of the TCRbeta CDR3 region. The immunoSEQ Assay was used for sequencing of TCRbeta CDR3 regions. TCRdb carries this immuneACCESS record with in-frame sequences only. Its versions omit some clonotypes, under half of them owing to an unresolved V gene in the studies checked, with the rest unexplained. For this sample there are around 65,000 clones; around 90% appear just once. The top ten constitute roughly a tenth of the sample.

The germline ends are 2 bases apart after V is trimmed by 3 bases and J by 4 bases. From the germline V gene, CDR1 is SGHDT and CDR2 is YYEEEE. CDR3 length: 11 amino acids, cysteine to phenylalanine. Of the read, only the CDR3 DNA is kept; its 33 bases are in frame from base 1. Remarks on this clone: It has no known antigen specificity. No qualities accompany the bases; no much larger clone lies one base away.

This receptor was taken from an adult with an advanced solid tumor such as melanoma, head and neck, liver or kidney cancer. The specimen comprised CD4+ or CD8+ T cells sorted from blood, sampled in a trial of the OX40 agonist ivuxolimab. The sequence joins TRBV5-6 to TRBJ2-4, with no reliable assignment of the D segment. The CDR3 protein sequence reads: CASSYKNIQYF. The DNA reads as follows: TGTGCCAGCAGCTATAAAAACATTCAGTACTTC.